This is a list of T cell receptor beta chains from one sample in a study of sequential checkpoint blockade in melanoma. Assay used: immunoSEQ multiplex PCR; TCRdb lists only in-frame clones, some missing. The table has under 2,500 clones, around a third seen once. The specimen was tumor tissue (inferred from file names), collected from a patient given nivolumab and ipilimumab in sequence. The receptors were gathered from a human donor with melanoma. CDR3s include the opening cysteine and the closing phenylalanine or tryptophan. D genes are given only for firm matches. Only part of the rows carry a size: once, few, many, or a class if the clone is expanded.

CDR3 length	clone size	V gene	D gene	J gene	CDR3 DNA	CDR3 protein
14	-	TRBV9	TRBD2	TRBJ2-1	TGTGCCAGCAGTCGGACTAGCGGGACATATGAGCAGTTCTTC	CASSRTSGTYEQFF
15	-	TRBV5-1	TRBD2	TRBJ2-4	TGCGCCAGCAGCCCAGCGGGAGGGCCTTCGTACATTCAGTACTTC	CASSPAGGPSYIQYF
15	-	TRBV14	-	TRBJ1-6	TGTGCCAGCAGCCAAGCAGGGTCGACCAATTCACCCCTCCACTTT	CASSQAGSTNSPLHF
15	-	TRBV5-1	TRBD1	TRBJ1-2	TGCGCCAGCAGCGTCGACAGGGCCTACGGGGATGGCTACACCTTC	CASSVDRAYGDGYTF
13	-	TRBV18	-	TRBJ1-5	TGTGCCAGCTCAAGAGGCGTAAATCAGCCCCAGCATTTT	CASSRGVNQPQHF
15	-	TRBV19	TRBD1	TRBJ1-5	TGTGCCAGTAGTCTTAGGACAGGGGGCAATCAGCCCCAGCATTTT	CASSLRTGGNQPQHF
18	medium-sized	TRBV11-3	TRBD2	TRBJ2-5	TGTGCCAGCAGCGTACTAGCGGGAGGCGTTATGGGTCAAGAGACCCAGTACTTC	CASSVLAGGVMGQETQYF
14	-	TRBV5-1	-	TRBJ1-2	TGCGCCAGCAGCTTAGATTTGGGGGCCTATGGCTACACCTTC	CASSLDLGAYGYTF
13	few	TRBV28	-	TRBJ2-1	TGTGCCAGCACCCCGGCGGGGAGCTATGAGCAGTTCTTC	CASTPAGSYEQFF
15	few	TRBV6-8	TRBD1	TRBJ2-1	TGTGCCAGCAGTCCCGACAGGGTCAGCTTCAATGAGCAGTTCTTC	CASSPDRVSFNEQFF
15	few	TRBV25-1	-	TRBJ2-2	TGTGCCAGCAGTGACTGGGGGGCCTACACCGGGGAGCTGTTTTTT	CASSDWGAYTGELFF
14	few	TRBV9	TRBD2	TRBJ2-1	TGTGCCAGCAGCGCGGGACTACAAAACAATGAGCAGTTCTTC	CASSAGLQNNEQFF
16	-	TRBV5-1	TRBD2	TRBJ2-1	TGCGCCAGCAGCTTGTCGGGCGGGGGGGCGTACAATGAGCAGTTCTTC	CASSLSGGGAYNEQFF
13	-	TRBV6-1	-	TRBJ1-2	TGTGCCATCAGTGAAGAGGGTCGGTATGGCTACACCTTC	CAISEEGRYGYTF
14	-	TRBV7-6	-	TRBJ1-4	TGTGCCAGCAGCTTGTGGGGTACTAATGAAAAACTGTTTTTT	CASSLWGTNEKLFF
19	-	TRBV28	TRBD2	TRBJ2-1	TGTGCCAGCAGTTTAATTGGTTTTGTGGTAGCGGGGGATTACAATGAGCAGTTCTTC	CASSLIGFVVAGDYNEQFF
13	few	TRBV28	-	TRBJ2-1	TGTGCCAGCGAGCGGTTAAAGGGCAATGAGCAGTTCTTC	CASERLKGNEQFF
15	-	TRBV5-1	TRBD2	TRBJ2-1	TGCGCCAGCAGCTGGCGGACTAGCGGGGGGGATGAGCAGTTCTTC	CASSWRTSGGDEQFF